This TCR beta chain originates from a study of PD-1 blockade in classical Hodgkin lymphoma. Looking at the study overall: Every 2 weeks, patients had 3 mg/kg nivolumab intravenously.

Following autologous stem cell transplantation, relapse occurred in every patient, and exposure to brentuximab vedotin varied. With 5 bases removed from V and 6 bases from J, the gap between germline ends came to 16 bases. There are 14 residues in the CDR3. Germline assignment: CDR1 LNHDA and CDR2 SQIVND (reference sequence). Only in-frame clones appear in the TCRdb table, and some are missing; sequencing was by immunoSEQ multiplex PCR. This table has tens of thousands of clones, approximately 91% appearing once. The chain recombines TRBV19 with TRBJ1-1; D may be TRBD1 (6 bases). The sample consisted of peripheral blood mononuclear cells (PBMCs), taken at baseline. The receptor comes from a human donor with classical Hodgkin lymphoma. CDR3 sequence: CASSEIQGWPEAFF. Written as DNA, the CDR3 is TGTGCCAGTAGTGAAATACAGGGATGGCCTGAAGCTTTCTTT.